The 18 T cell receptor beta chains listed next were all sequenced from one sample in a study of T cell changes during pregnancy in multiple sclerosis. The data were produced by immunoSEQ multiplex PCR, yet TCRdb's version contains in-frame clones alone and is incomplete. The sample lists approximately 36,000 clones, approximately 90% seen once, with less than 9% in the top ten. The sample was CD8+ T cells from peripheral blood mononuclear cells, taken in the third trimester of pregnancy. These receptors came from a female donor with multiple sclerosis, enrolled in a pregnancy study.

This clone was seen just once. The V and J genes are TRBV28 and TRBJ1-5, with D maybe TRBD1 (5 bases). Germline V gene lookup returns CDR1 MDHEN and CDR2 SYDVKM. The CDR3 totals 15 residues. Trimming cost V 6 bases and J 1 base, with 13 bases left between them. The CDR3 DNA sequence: TGTGCCAGCAGCCCGGGGGGATTCAGCAATCAGCCCCAGCATTTT. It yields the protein CASSPGGFSNQPQHF.

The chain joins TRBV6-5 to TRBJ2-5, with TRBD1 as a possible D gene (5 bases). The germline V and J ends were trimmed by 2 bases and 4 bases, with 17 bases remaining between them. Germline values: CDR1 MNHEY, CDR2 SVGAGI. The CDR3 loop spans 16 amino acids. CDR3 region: CASSYTPRRVAETQYF. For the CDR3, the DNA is TGTGCCAGCAGTTACACCCCCCGCAGGGTAGCAGAGACCCAGTACTTC.

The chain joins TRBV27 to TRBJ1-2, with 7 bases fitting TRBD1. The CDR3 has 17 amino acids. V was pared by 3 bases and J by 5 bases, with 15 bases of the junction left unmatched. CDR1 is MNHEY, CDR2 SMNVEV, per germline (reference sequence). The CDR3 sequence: CASSFYGSTGRMYGYTF. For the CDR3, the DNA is TGTGCCAGCAGTTTTTACGGGTCGACAGGGCGTATGTATGGCTACACCTTC.

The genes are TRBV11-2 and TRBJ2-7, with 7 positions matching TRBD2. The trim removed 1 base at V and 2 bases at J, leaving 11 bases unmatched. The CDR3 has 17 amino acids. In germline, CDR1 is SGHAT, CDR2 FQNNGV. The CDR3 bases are TGTGCCAGCAGCTTAGGGGGGGGAGGGACGTCCGCCTACGAGCAGTACTTC. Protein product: CASSLGGGGTSAYEQYF.

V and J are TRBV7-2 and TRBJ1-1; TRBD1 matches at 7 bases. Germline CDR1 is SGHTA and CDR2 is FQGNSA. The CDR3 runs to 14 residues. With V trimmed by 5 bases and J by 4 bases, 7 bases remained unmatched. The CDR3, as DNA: TGTGCCAGCAGCCTAGTAGGGGGCCCCACTGAAGCTTTCTTT. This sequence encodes CASSLVGGPTEAFF. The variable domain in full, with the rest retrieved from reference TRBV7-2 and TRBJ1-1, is GAGVSQSPSNKVTEKGKDVELRCDPISGHTALYWYRQSLGQGLEFLIYFQGNSAPDKSGLPSDRFSAERTGGSVSTLTIQRTQQEDSAVYLCASSLVGGPTEAFFGQGTRLTVV.

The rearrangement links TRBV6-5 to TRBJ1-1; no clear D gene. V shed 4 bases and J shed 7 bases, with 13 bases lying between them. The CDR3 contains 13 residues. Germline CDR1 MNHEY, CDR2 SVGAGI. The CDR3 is CASSLIYSREAFF. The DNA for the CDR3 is TGTGCCAGCAGTTTAATATATTCTCGTGAAGCTTTCTTT.

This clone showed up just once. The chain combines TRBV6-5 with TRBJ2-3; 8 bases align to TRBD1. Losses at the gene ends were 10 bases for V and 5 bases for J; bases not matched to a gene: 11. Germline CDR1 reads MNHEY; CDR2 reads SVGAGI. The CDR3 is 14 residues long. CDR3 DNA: TGTGCCACGGGGGCCCAGGGGGCAGAAGATACGCAGTATTTT. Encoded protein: CATGAQGAEDTQYF.

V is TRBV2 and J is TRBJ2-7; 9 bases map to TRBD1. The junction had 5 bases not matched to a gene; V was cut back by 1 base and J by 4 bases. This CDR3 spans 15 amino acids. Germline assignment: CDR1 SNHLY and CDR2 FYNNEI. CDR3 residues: CASSEGRDRVYEQYF. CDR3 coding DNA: TGTGCCAGCAGTGAAGGCAGGGACAGGGTGTACGAGCAGTACTTC.

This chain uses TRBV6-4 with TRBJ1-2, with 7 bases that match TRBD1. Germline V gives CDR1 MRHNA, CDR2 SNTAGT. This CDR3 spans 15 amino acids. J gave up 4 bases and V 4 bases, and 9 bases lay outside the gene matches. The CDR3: CASSAGDSDIYGYTF. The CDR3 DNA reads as TGTGCCAGCAGTGCCGGGGACAGTGATATCTATGGCTACACCTTC.

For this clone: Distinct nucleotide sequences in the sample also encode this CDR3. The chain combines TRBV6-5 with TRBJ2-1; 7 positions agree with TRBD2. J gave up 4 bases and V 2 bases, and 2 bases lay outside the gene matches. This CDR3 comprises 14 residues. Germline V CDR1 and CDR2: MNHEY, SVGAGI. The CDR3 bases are TGTGCCAGCAGTTACAGGGAGGGATACAATGAGCAGTTCTTC. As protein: CASSYREGYNEQFF.

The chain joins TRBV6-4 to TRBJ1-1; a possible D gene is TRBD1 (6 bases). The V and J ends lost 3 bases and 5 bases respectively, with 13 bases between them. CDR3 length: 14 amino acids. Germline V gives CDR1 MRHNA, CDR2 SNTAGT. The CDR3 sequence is CASSERQEGTEAFF. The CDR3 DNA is TGTGCCAGCAGTGAAAGACAGGAAGGGACTGAAGCTTTCTTT.

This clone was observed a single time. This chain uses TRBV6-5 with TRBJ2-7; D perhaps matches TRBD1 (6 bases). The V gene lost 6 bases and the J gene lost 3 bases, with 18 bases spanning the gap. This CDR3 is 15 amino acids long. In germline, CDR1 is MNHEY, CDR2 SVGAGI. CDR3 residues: CASSRTGFLDYEQYF. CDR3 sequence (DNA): TGTGCCAGCAGCCGTACAGGGTTCCTCGACTACGAGCAGTACTTC.

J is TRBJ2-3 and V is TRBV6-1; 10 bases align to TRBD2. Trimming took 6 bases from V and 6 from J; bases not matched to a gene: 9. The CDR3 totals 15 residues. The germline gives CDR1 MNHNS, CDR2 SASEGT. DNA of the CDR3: TGTGCCAGCAGCCCCGAAGCGGGGGGGCCGGATACGCAGTATTTT. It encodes CASSPEAGGPDTQYF.

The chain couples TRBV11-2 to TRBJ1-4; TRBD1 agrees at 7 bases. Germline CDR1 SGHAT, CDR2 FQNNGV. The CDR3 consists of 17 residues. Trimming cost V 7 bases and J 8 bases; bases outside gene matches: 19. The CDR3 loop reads CASTKTGSGGVGEKLFF. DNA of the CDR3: TGTGCCAGCACCAAGACAGGGTCGGGAGGGGTTGGCGAAAAACTGTTTTTT.

CDR3 sequence: CAWNLETTSGGSYEQYF. CDR3 sequence (DNA): TGTGCCTGGAATTTAGAGACGACTAGCGGGGGCTCCTACGAGCAGTACTTC. The chain joins TRBV30 to TRBJ2-7, with 12 bases aligning to TRBD2. The junction had 10 bases not matched to a gene; V was cut back by 4 bases and J by 0 bases. The germline V gene encodes CDR1 GTSNPN and CDR2 SVGIG (reference sequence). The CDR3 has 17 residues. The whole variable domain, remainder taken from reference TRBV30 and TRBJ2-7, is SQTIHQWPATLVQPVGSPLSLECTVEGTSNPNLYWYRQAAGRGLQLLFYSVGIGQISSEVPQNLSASRPQDRQFILSSKKLLLSDSGFYLCAWNLETTSGGSYEQYFGPGTRLTVT.

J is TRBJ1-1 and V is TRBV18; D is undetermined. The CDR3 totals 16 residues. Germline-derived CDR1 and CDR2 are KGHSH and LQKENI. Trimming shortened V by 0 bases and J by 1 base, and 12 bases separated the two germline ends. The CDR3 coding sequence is TGTGCCAGCTCACCACCTTTCGGGGTTGCGAACACTGAAGCTTTCTTT. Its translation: CASSPPFGVANTEAFF. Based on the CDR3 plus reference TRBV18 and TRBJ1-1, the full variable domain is NAGVMQNPRHLVRRRGQEARLRCSPMKGHSHVYWYRQLPEEGLKFMVYLQKENIIDESGMPKERFSAEFPKEGPSILRIQQVVRGDSAAYFCASSPPFGVANTEAFFGQGTRLTVV.

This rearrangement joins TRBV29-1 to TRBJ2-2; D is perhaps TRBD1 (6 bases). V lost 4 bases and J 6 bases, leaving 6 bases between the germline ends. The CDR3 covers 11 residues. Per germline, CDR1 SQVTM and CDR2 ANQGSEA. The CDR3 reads CSVGGPGELFF. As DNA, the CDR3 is TGCAGCGTTGGGGGGCCCGGGGAGCTGTTTTTT.

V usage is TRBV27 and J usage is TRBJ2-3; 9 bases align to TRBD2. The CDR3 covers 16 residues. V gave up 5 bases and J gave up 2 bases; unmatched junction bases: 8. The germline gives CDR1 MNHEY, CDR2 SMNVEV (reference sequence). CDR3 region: CASSKIAGAYTDTQYF. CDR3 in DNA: TGTGCCAGCAGTAAAATAGCGGGGGCCTACACAGATACGCAGTATTTT.